This T cell receptor (beta chain) was observed in a study of cytomegalovirus exposure and HLA in healthy donors. About the study: T cells numbering approximately 170 million yielded fewer than 140 million unique TCR beta sequences in an earlier analysis.

Use of 60 Vbeta and 13 Jbeta primers characterized the PCR. The protocol was immunoSEQ multiplex PCR, while the TCRdb copy is restricted to in-frame clones and leaves out a portion. The data contain over 150,000 clones, around 68% of them singletons. The study sampled nominally healthy donors, though unrecorded immune exposures were likely. Between the trimmed V and J ends, which lost 6 bases and 1 base, there was a span of 15 bases. The CDR3 sequence is 15 residues long. Germline V lookup: CDR1 MDHEN, CDR2 SYDVKM. Input material: PBMCs. The rearrangement links TRBV28 to TRBJ1-1, with a weak D call TRBD1 (5 bases). The TCR comes from a man aged 25-40 years in good health and CMV-seronegative. This CDR3 is CASSPASRGNTEAFF. CDR3 coding DNA: TGTGCCAGCAGCCCTGCGTCTAGGGGGAACACTGAAGCTTTCTTT.